Listed here are 3 T cell receptor beta chains from one sample, sequenced in a study of cytomegalovirus exposure and HLA in healthy donors. The study ran its PCR with 60 Vbeta and 13 Jbeta primers. Method: immunoSEQ multiplex PCR; TCRdb's copy keeps in-frame clones and lacks some. Recorded for this sample: about 160,000 clones. Sequenced sample: PBMCs. The receptors were gathered from a man under 40 in good health and CMV-seronegative.

The chain carries TRBV6-1 and TRBJ2-6; 7 bases match TRBD1. V lost 7 bases to trimming and J lost 1 base; unmatched junction nucleotides: 4. This CDR3 comprises 15 residues. CDR1 is MNHNS, CDR2 SASEGT, per germline. The CDR3: CASTLRGSGANVLTF. The DNA for the CDR3 is TGTGCCAGCACGCTCAGGGGGTCTGGGGCCAACGTCCTGACTTTC.

The V gene is TRBV5-1, the J gene TRBJ2-7; 9 positions match TRBD1. This CDR3 contains 15 residues. In germline, CDR1 is SGHRS, CDR2 YFSETQ. V shed 0 bases and J 6 bases; nucleotides not matched to a gene: 7. In DNA form, the CDR3 reads TGCGCCAGCAGCTTGGGAGGGACAGGGTTTCCCGAGCAGTACTTC. Amino acid sequence: CASSLGGTGFPEQYF.

V is TRBV30 and J is TRBJ2-1; a weak D match, TRBD2 (6 bases). V was shortened by 4 bases and J by 0 bases, with 13 bases between the two germline ends. CDR1 and CDR2 from the germline V gene are GTSNPN and SVGIG (reference sequence). This CDR3 is 15 amino acids long. In DNA, the CDR3 is TGTGCCTGGAAAACTATAGCGGCCTCCTACAATGAGCAGTTCTTC. It encodes CAWKTIAASYNEQFF.